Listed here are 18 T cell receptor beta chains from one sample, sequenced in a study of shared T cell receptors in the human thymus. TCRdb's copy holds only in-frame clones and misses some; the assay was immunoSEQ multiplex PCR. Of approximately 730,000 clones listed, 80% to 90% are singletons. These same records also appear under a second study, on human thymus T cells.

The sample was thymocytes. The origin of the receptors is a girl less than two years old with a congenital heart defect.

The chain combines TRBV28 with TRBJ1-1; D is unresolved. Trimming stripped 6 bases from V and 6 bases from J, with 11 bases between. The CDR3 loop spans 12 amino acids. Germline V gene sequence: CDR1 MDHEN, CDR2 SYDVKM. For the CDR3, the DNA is TGTGCCAGCAGCTTGTATGGCTCTGAAGCTTTCTTT. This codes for CASSLYGSEAFF.

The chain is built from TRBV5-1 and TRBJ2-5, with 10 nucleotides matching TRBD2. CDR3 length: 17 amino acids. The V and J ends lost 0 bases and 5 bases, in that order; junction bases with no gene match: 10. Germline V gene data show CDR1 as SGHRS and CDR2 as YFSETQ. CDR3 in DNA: TGCGCCAGCAGCTTGGTGTCTAGCGGGGGCTCCGGGGAGACCCAGTACTTC. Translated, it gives CASSLVSSGGSGETQYF.

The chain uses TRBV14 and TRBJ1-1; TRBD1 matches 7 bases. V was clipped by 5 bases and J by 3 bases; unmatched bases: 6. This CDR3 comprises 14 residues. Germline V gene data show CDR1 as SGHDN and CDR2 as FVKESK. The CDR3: CASSRQGRDTEAFF. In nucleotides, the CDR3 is TGTGCCAGCAGCAGACAGGGAAGGGACACTGAAGCTTTCTTT.

The CDR3 bases are TGTGCCAGCAGTGAGAGACAGGGGGGGGATGAAAAACTGTTTTTT. This translates into CASSERQGGDEKLFF. The chain links TRBV25-1 to TRBJ1-4, with 9 nucleotides matching TRBD1. CDR3 length equals 15 residues. Per germline, CDR1 MGHDK and CDR2 SYGVNS. V dropped 3 bases and J dropped 6; count of bases not matched to a gene: 5.

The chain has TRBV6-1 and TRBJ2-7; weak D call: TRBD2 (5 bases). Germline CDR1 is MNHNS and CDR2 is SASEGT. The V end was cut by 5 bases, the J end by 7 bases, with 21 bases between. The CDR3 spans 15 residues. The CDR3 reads CASSLLPSGRGEQYF. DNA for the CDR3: TGTGCCAGCAGTCTCCTTCCATCAGGTCGAGGGGAGCAGTACTTC.

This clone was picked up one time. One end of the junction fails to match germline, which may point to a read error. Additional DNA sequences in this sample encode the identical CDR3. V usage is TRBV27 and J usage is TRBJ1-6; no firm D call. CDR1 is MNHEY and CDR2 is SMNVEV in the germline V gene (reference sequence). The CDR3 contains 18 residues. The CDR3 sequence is CASSLISPGSSYNSPLHF. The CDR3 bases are TGTGCCAGCAGTTTAATTAGTCCGGGGAGCTCGTATAATTCCCCCCTCCACTTT.

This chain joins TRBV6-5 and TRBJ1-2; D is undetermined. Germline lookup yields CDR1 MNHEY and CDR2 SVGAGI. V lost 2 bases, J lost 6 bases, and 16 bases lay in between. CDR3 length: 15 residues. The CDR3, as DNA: TGTGCCAGCAGTTACCGAGGGTCTCTACGAAATGGCTACACCTTC. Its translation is CASSYRGSLRNGYTF.

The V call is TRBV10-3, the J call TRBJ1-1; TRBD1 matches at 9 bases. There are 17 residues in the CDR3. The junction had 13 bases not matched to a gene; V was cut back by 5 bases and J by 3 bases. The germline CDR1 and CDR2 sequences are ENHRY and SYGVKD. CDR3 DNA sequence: TGTGCCATCAGTCCATGGGACAGGGAAGAGGAGCACACTGAAGCTTTCTTT. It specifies CAISPWDREEEHTEAFF.

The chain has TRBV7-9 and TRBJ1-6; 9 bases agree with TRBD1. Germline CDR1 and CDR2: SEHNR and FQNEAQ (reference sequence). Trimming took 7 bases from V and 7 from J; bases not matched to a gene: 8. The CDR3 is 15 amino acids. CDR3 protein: CASTYQDRGNSPLHF. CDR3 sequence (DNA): TGTGCCAGCACCTACCAGGACAGGGGAAATTCACCCCTCCACTTT. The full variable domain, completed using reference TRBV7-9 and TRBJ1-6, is DTGVSQNPRHKITKRGQNVTFRCDPISEHNRLYWYRQTLGQGPEFLTYFQNEAQLEKSRLLSDRFSAERPKGSFSTLEIQRTEQGDSAMYLCASTYQDRGNSPLHFGNGTRLTVT.

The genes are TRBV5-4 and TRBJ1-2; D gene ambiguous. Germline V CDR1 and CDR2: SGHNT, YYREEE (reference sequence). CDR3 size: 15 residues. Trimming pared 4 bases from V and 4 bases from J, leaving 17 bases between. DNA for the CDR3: TGTGCCAGCAGCCCCTGCCCACACCCGTTCTATGGCTACACCTTC. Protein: CASSPCPHPFYGYTF.

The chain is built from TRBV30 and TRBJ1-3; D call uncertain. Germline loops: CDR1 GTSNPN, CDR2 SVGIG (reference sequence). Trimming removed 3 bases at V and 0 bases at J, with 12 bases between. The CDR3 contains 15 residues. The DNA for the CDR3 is TGTGCCTGGAGCCTAACGATATTCTCTGGAAACACCATATATTTT. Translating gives CAWSLTIFSGNTIYF.

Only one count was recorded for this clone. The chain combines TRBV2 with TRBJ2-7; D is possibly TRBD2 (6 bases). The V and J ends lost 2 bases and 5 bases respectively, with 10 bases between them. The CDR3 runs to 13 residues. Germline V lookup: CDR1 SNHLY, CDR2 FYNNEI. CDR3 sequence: CASSEPGRHEQYF. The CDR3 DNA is TGTGCCAGCAGTGAACCAGGGAGGCACGAGCAGTACTTC. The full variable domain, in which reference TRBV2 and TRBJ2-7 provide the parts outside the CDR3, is EPEVTQTPSHQVTQMGQEVILRCVPISNHLYFYWYRQILGQKVEFLVSFYNNEISEKSEIFDDQFSVERPDGSNFTLKIRSTKLEDSAMYFCASSEPGRHEQYFGPGTRLTVT.

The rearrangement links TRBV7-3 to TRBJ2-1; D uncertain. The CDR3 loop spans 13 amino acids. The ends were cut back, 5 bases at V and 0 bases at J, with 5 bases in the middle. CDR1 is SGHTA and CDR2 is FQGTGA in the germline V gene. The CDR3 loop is CASSPSSYNEQFF. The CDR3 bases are TGTGCCAGCAGCCCCAGCTCCTACAATGAGCAGTTCTTC.

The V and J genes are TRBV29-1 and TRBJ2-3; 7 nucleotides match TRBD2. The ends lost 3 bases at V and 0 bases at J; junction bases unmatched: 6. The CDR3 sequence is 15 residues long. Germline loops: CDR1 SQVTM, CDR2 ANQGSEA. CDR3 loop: CSVELSSGSTDTQYF. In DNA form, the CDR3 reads TGCAGCGTTGAGTTGTCTAGCGGAAGCACAGATACGCAGTATTTT.

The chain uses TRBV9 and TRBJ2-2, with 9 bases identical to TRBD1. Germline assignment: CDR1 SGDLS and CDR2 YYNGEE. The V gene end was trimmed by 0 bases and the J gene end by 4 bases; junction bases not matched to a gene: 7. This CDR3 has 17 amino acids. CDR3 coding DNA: TGTGCCAGCAGCGTAGAGGGGGGGACAGGGAGCACCGGGGAGCTGTTTTTT. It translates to CASSVEGGTGSTGELFF.

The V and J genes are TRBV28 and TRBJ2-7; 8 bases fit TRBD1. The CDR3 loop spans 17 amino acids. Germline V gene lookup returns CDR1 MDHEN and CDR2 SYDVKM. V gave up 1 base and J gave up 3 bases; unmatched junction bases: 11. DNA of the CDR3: TGTGCCAGCAGTTTATACGTCCGGGACAGGCAATACTACGAGCAGTACTTC. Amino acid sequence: CASSLYVRDRQYYEQYF.

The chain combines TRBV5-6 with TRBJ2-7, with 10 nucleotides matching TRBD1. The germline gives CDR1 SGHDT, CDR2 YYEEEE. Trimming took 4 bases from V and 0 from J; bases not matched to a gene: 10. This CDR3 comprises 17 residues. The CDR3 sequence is CASSRGQGVFYSYEQYF. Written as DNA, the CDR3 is TGTGCCAGCAGCCGAGGACAGGGGGTTTTCTACTCCTACGAGCAGTACTTC.

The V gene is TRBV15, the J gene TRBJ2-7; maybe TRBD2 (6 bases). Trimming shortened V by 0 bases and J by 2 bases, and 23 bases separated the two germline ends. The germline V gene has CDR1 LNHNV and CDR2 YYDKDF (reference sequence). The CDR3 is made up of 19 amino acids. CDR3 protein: CATSRDQSPHRDSAYEQYF. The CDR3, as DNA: TGTGCCACCAGCAGAGATCAGAGTCCGCACCGGGACTCAGCCTACGAGCAGTACTTC.